This T cell receptor (beta chain) appears in the sequencing data of a study of neoadjuvant anti-PD-1 for oral cavity cancer. Overall study results and limits: Higher pretreatment blood Treg/Th17 ratios correlated with higher pretreatment blood and lower post-treatment tumor TCRbeta clonality.

V lost 2 bases, J lost 4 bases, and 10 bases lay in between. This CDR3 region has 13 residues. Germline V gene sequence: CDR1 SGHKS, CDR2 YYEKEE (reference sequence). Patients had HPV-negative, locally advanced oral cavity squamous cell carcinoma. No culture or expansion preceded analysis of these blood cells. Six replicates per PBMC sample, mostly from roughly 470 ng of genomic DNA. Here immunoSEQ multiplex PCR was the method, and the copy in TCRdb shows in-frame clones only, minus some. This sample has 15,000 to 20,000 clones, with less than 80% found just once. About this clone: What it recognizes is unknown.

This TCR came from a person between 35 and 79 years old with oral cavity squamous cell carcinoma. The V call is TRBV5-5, the J call TRBJ2-7; either TRBD1 or TRBD2 may supply D (5 bases each). The specimen was PBMCs, collected before nivolumab (anti-PD-1) treatment. CDR3 coding DNA: TGTGCCAGCAGCTTCCCGGGGCGGTACGAGCAGTACTTC. This gives the protein CASSFPGRYEQYF.